What follows are 26 T cell receptor beta chains derived from one specimen sequenced in a study of shared T cell receptors in the human thymus (dated by TCRdb to the early 2020s). Library creation used the immunoSEQ multiplex PCR assay. TCRdb mirrors the immuneACCESS table, restricted to in-frame sequences. Some clones are absent from its copies; in checked studies, under half trace to an unresolved V gene, and the reason for the others is unknown. The sample table contains hundreds of thousands of clones; only one count was recorded for more than 75% of them. Together, the top ten hold over 0.008% of the sample. The same data also contributed to another study, on human thymus T cells.

Material: thymocytes. The source is a boy younger than two with a congenital heart defect. Donor details come from another sample of the same person, matched by shared clones.

The chain couples TRBV27 to TRBJ2-6; no firm D call. V gave up 3 bases and J gave up 0 bases, with 6 bases separating them. The CDR3 loop spans 15 amino acids. The germline V gene encodes CDR1 MNHEY and CDR2 SMNVEV (reference sequence). The CDR3 reads CASSLRRSGANVLTF. The CDR3, as DNA: TGTGCCAGCAGTTTGAGGCGCTCTGGGGCCAACGTCCTGACTTTC.

This chain uses TRBV5-6 with TRBJ2-7; possibly TRBD2 for D (5 bases). V was trimmed by 1 base and J by 3 bases, leaving 20 bases between them. Per the germline V gene, CDR1 is SGHDT and CDR2 is YYEEEE. This CDR3 spans 17 amino acids. CDR3: CASSLRVRIQRNYEQYF. The DNA for the CDR3 is TGTGCCAGCAGCTTGAGGGTGCGAATCCAGCGGAACTACGAGCAGTACTTC.

This chain links TRBV7-8 with TRBJ2-7; the match to TRBD2 covers 14 bases. The trim removed 0 bases at V and 2 bases at J, leaving 9 bases unmatched. Germline loops: CDR1 SGHVS, CDR2 FQNEAQ. The CDR3 runs 19 residues. The CDR3 protein is CASSLARETSGRAAYEQYF. The CDR3, as DNA: TGTGCCAGCAGCTTAGCGCGGGAGACTAGCGGGAGGGCTGCCTACGAGCAGTACTTC.

This clone was counted a single time. V is TRBV25-1 and J is TRBJ2-7; TRBD2 aligns across 7 bases. Trimming removed 1 base from V and 5 bases from J; junction bases left unmatched: 5. Germline V gene sequence: CDR1 MGHDK, CDR2 SYGVNS. This CDR3 has 14 residues. This chain's CDR3 is CASSEWEGKNEQYF. The CDR3 DNA follows: TGTGCCAGCAGTGAATGGGAGGGGAAGAACGAGCAGTACTTC.

The rearrangement joins TRBV27 to TRBJ2-7; TRBD2 aligns across 8 bases. CDR1 MNHEY and CDR2 SMNVEV come from the germline V gene (reference sequence). CDR3 length equals 15 residues. Germline trimming cut 6 bases from V and 2 bases from J; bases unmatched to any gene: 9. CDR3 residues: CASSPLAGYPYEQYF. The CDR3 DNA reads TGTGCCAGCAGCCCCCTAGCGGGCTACCCCTACGAGCAGTACTTC.

Of note for this clone: The sample holds other DNA sequences that translate to the same CDR3. The rearrangement links TRBV2 to TRBJ1-6; D remains unclear. The CDR3 spans 14 residues. From germline, CDR1 is SNHLY and CDR2 FYNNEI. Trimming stripped 3 bases from V and 6 bases from J, with 9 bases between. For the CDR3, the DNA is TGTGCCAGCAGTGACCGTCCTCTTAATTCACCCCTCCACTTT. Translating it yields CASSDRPLNSPLHF.

Only a few counts were recorded for this clone. The chain combines TRBV11-2 with TRBJ1-3; D gene uncertain. The germline V and J ends were trimmed by 0 bases and 14 bases, with 11 bases remaining between them. The germline V gene encodes CDR1 SGHAT and CDR2 FQNNGV. The CDR3 contains 12 residues. CDR3 bases: TGTGCCAGCAGCTTAGAAACCTCGAGGGTATATTTT. Translated, it gives CASSLETSRVYF.

The chain employs TRBV5-8 and TRBJ2-7, with 7 positions matching TRBD2. The V segment lost 4 bases and the J segment 3 bases; nucleotides outside the gene matches: 25. The CDR3 has 20 amino acids. The V gene's germline CDR1 is SGHTS and CDR2 YDEGEE. The CDR3 here is CASSPGGPFQNRHRFYEQYF. The CDR3 nucleotides are TGTGCCAGCAGCCCGGGAGGCCCGTTTCAAAACAGGCACAGGTTCTACGAGCAGTACTTC.

The J gene is TRBJ1-5, the V gene TRBV19; a weak D match, TRBD1 (5 bases). V lost 3 bases, J lost 3 bases, and 9 bases lay in between. The CDR3 is made up of 14 amino acids. Germline V lookup: CDR1 LNHDA, CDR2 SQIVND (reference sequence). The CDR3 nucleotides are TGTGCCAGTAGTATGGCCAGGGACAATCAGCCCCAGCATTTT. This translates into CASSMARDNQPQHF.

In nucleotides, the CDR3 is TGTGCCAGCAGCGTACGACAGGGGGCGCGGGCTAATGAAAAACTGTTTTTT. It codes for CASSVRQGARANEKLFF. V is TRBV11-2 and J is TRBJ1-4, with TRBD1 matching over 10 bases. Germline-derived CDR1 and CDR2 are SGHAT and FQNNGV. There are 17 residues in the CDR3. The V gene end was trimmed by 5 bases and the J gene end by 3 bases; junction bases not matched to a gene: 9.

The chain recombines TRBV6-5 with TRBJ2-1; 8 positions match TRBD1. Per germline, CDR1 MNHEY and CDR2 SVGAGI. The CDR3 loop spans 14 amino acids. Losses at the gene ends were 5 bases for V and 10 bases for J; bases not matched to a gene: 10. DNA of the CDR3: TGTGCCAGCAGTACCCGGACAGGGCCGAGGGAGCAGTTCTTC. Its translation: CASSTRTGPREQFF.

The chain links TRBV30 to TRBJ1-2; 7 nucleotides agree with TRBD1. Germline CDR1 reads GTSNPN; CDR2 reads SVGIG (reference sequence). The CDR3 runs to 14 residues. The V segment lost 7 bases and the J segment 4 bases; nucleotides outside the gene matches: 12. CDR3: CASQEGQSRYGYTF. In DNA form, the CDR3 reads TGTGCCTCCCAAGAGGGACAGTCTCGCTATGGCTACACCTTC.

This clone was detected only a few times. The rearrangement uses TRBV10-3 and TRBJ2-1, with D tentatively TRBD2 (6 bases). Germline CDR1 reads ENHRY; CDR2 reads SYGVKD. V was shortened by 0 bases and J by 7 bases, with 13 bases between the two germline ends. CDR3 length equals 15 residues. CDR3 amino acids: CAISESPGRPNEQFF. CDR3 coding DNA: TGTGCCATCAGTGAGTCACCAGGGAGGCCTAATGAGCAGTTCTTC.

The chain recombines TRBV4-1 with TRBJ1-1, with unresolved D. CDR1 is MGHRA, CDR2 YSYEKL, per germline. The V end was cut by 0 bases, the J end by 2 bases, with 4 bases between. There are 13 residues in the CDR3. Here the CDR3 reads CASSQESNTEAFF. The DNA for the CDR3 is TGCGCCAGCAGCCAAGAGAGCAACACTGAAGCTTTCTTT.

This chain joins TRBV6-4 and TRBJ1-4; unclear D gene. CDR1 is MRHNA and CDR2 is SNTAGT in the germline V gene. With 3 bases removed from V and 3 bases from J, the gap between germline ends came to 11 bases. The CDR3 sequence is 15 residues long. The CDR3 protein is CASSDRAGSNEKLFF. The DNA for the CDR3 is TGTGCCAGCAGTGATCGGGCGGGATCTAATGAAAAACTGTTTTTT.

V is TRBV30 and J is TRBJ2-1, with a possible D match to TRBD1 (5 bases). The CDR3 is 13 residues long. Trimming removed 4 bases from V and 5 bases from J, with 12 bases in between. Germline CDR1 and CDR2: GTSNPN and SVGIG (reference sequence). The CDR3 sequence: CAWTGIRDNEQFF. CDR3 nucleotides: TGTGCCTGGACGGGCATCAGGGACAATGAGCAGTTCTTC.

This clone was recorded only once. The chain has TRBV30 and TRBJ2-1; TRBD1 matches at 7 bases. CDR1 is GTSNPN and CDR2 is SVGIG in the germline V gene (reference sequence). This CDR3 is built from 18 residues. The trim removed 2 bases at V and 5 bases at J, leaving 18 bases unmatched. The CDR3 reads CAWSMPPPNGTDNNEQFF. CDR3 coding DNA: TGTGCCTGGAGTATGCCCCCACCCAACGGGACAGACAACAATGAGCAGTTCTTC.

This rearrangement joins TRBV7-9 to TRBJ2-6; TRBD1 aligns across 8 bases. The V gene end was trimmed by 6 bases and the J gene end by 0 bases; junction bases not matched to a gene: 10. The length of the CDR3 is 18 residues. Germline CDR1 reads SEHNR; CDR2 reads FQNEAQ (reference sequence). This CDR3 reads CASRPTGDSRSGANVLTF. The CDR3 DNA reads as TGTGCCAGCAGACCGACAGGGGATTCCCGCTCTGGGGCCAACGTCCTGACTTTC.

The chain combines TRBV5-6 with TRBJ2-2; no clear D. The CDR3 covers 16 residues. The germline gives CDR1 SGHDT, CDR2 YYEEEE. V was pared by 0 bases and J by 1 base, with 10 bases between. CDR3 protein: CASSLAGSLNTGELFF. Written as DNA, the CDR3 is TGTGCCAGCAGCTTGGCCGGGTCCCTGAACACCGGGGAGCTGTTTTTT.

V and J are TRBV4-1 and TRBJ2-7, with TRBD1 identical over 7 bases. With 5 bases clipped from V and 4 bases from J, the junction kept 14 bases outside the gene matches. The CDR3 is 16 residues long. Germline lookup yields CDR1 MGHRA and CDR2 YSYEKL. As DNA, the CDR3 is TGCGCCAGCAGCACCATTTTTCGCCGGGACAGATACGAGCAGTACTTC. It encodes CASSTIFRRDRYEQYF.

The chain carries TRBV9 and TRBJ1-1; TRBD1 matches at 8 bases. The CDR3 runs to 14 residues. The junction had 7 bases not matched to a gene; V was cut back by 6 bases and J by 3 bases. CDR1 SGDLS and CDR2 YYNGEE come from the germline V gene. In DNA, the CDR3 is TGTGCCAGCACCCAGGGGGCTTCGGACACTGAAGCTTTCTTT. Translating it yields CASTQGASDTEAFF.

This clone was recorded a few times. The chain uses TRBV14 and TRBJ2-1, with a weak D call TRBD2 (6 bases). Germline loops: CDR1 SGHDN, CDR2 FVKESK. V was trimmed by 0 bases and J by 4 bases, leaving 13 bases between them. This CDR3 contains 16 residues. CDR3 DNA sequence: TGTGCCAGCAGCCAAGATGGTCCGGGAGAATACAATGAGCAGTTCTTC. It specifies CASSQDGPGEYNEQFF.

This clone appeared a single time. Other DNA sequences from this sample encode an identical CDR3 as well. The chain uses TRBV27 and TRBJ1-5, with D hard to call. Germline assignment: CDR1 MNHEY and CDR2 SMNVEV (reference sequence). CDR3 length equals 13 residues. Trimming shortened V by 6 bases and J by 0 bases, and 6 bases separated the two germline ends. CDR3 bases: TGTGCCAGCAGACAGTATAGCAATCAGCCCCAGCATTTT. This sequence encodes CASRQYSNQPQHF.

The rearrangement links TRBV28 to TRBJ2-3; the match to TRBD1 covers 7 bases. The junction had 11 bases not matched to a gene; V was cut back by 5 bases and J by 3 bases. The CDR3 is made up of 16 amino acids. CDR1 MDHEN and CDR2 SYDVKM come from the germline V gene. CDR3 region: CASSTPRDRETDTQYF. For the CDR3, the DNA is TGTGCCAGCAGTACACCCCGGGACAGAGAAACAGATACGCAGTATTTT.

This clone was recorded once. V is TRBV28 and J is TRBJ2-7; D is unresolved. Trimming removed 2 bases from V and 7 bases from J, with 9 bases in between. The CDR3 covers 12 residues. CDR1 MDHEN and CDR2 SYDVKM come from the germline V gene. Written as DNA, the CDR3 is TGTGCCAGCAGTTTAGTTTACACAGAGCAGTACTTC. Its protein is CASSLVYTEQYF.

The chain links TRBV5-8 to TRBJ1-5; 9 positions agree with TRBD1. Germline-derived CDR1 and CDR2 are SGHTS and YDEGEE. This CDR3 has 20 residues. With V trimmed by 2 bases and J by 5 bases, 20 bases remained unmatched. In nucleotides, the CDR3 is TGTGCCAGCAGCTTCGAGAACCGGGACAGGGCCGCGAGGCGAGATCAGCCCCAGCATTTT. Protein sequence: CASSFENRDRAARRDQPQHF.